This T cell receptor beta chain stems from a study of shared clonotypes between healthy human individuals. About the study: The cohort had two women and a few men, ages 18 to 49. Each donor had three CD4 naive, three CD4 memory, two CD8 naive and one CD8 memory plate.

Trimming took off 5 bases at V and 1 base at J, with 13 bases between the two ends. Germline V gene sequence: CDR1 SGHTA, CDR2 FQGTGA. This CDR3 comprises 15 residues. In the naive CD8 group, cells lacked CD45RO and were positively selected for CCR7, so terminally differentiated effector memory CD45RA+ cells were left out. Measured with immunoSEQ multiplex PCR; TCRdb has only the in-frame clones, and not every one. Of around 700,000 clones in the sample, 92% were seen once. The chain recombines TRBV7-3 with TRBJ2-3, with a weak D call TRBD2 (6 bases). This sequence originates from a man under 40 in good health. The sequenced material came from naive CD8+ T cells sorted from blood. The CDR3 nucleotides are TGTGCCAGCAGCCCTTTGCCTAGCGGCACAGATACGCAGTATTTT. Its translation: CASSPLPSGTDTQYF.